The subject of this entry is one TCR beta chain. Clones were read by immunoSEQ multiplex PCR, and TCRdb kept only the in-frame ones, dropping some. The repertoire holds some 200,000 clones, with 85% to 95% as singletons. The trim removed 0 bases at V and 7 bases at J, leaving 8 bases unmatched. The CDR3 totals 16 residues. CDR1 MNHEY and CDR2 SMNVEV come from the germline V gene (reference sequence). These data come from a study of T cell responses to AZD1222 COVID-19 vaccine. Sequences were derived from peripheral blood, sampled on day 0 of MenACWY control vaccination. The receptor was derived from an adult in good health. The genes are TRBV27 and TRBJ1-5; 8 bases agree with TRBD1. The CDR3 DNA reads TGTGCCAGCAGTTTATCCTCCGGGACAGGAGGCCAGCCCCAGCATTTT. Translation gives CASSLSSGTGGQPQHF.